This T cell receptor beta chain was identified in a study of OX40 agonist ivuxolimab in advanced cancers. Study-level information: Ivuxolimab is an agonistic anti-OX40 (CD134) antibody, and patients were treated with it. Anti-PD-1, anti-PD-L1 or anti-CTLA-4 therapy given earlier was allowed, and 40% had some. Study-wide points: Undetermined was the antigen specificity of the expanded peripheral T cells. Expanded clones were, on average, more numerous in CD8+ T cells than in CD4+.

Data came from immunoSEQ multiplex PCR; TCRdb stores just in-frame clones and leaves some out. The sample comprises fewer than 85,000 clones, over 90% of which are singletons, and 0.69% rests with the top ten. Notes on this clone: The antigen is not known.

Sequencing used CD4+ or CD8+ T cells sorted from blood, obtained in a trial of the OX40 agonist ivuxolimab. This clonotype was obtained from an adult with an advanced solid tumor such as melanoma, head and neck, liver or kidney cancer.

The CDR3 is CAIRGDANEKLFF. The CDR3 DNA reads TGTGCCATCCGGGGGGATGCTAATGAAAAACTGTTTTTT. The genes are TRBV6-6 and TRBJ1-4; possible D gene TRBD1, 5 bases. The CDR3 sequence is 13 residues long. The germline gives CDR1 MNHNY, CDR2 SVGAGI (reference sequence). Trimming pared 10 bases from V and 3 bases from J, leaving 12 bases between.